The 3 T cell receptor beta chains given below trace back to one sample, sequenced in a study of OX40 agonist ivuxolimab in advanced cancers. Sequencing was performed with immunoSEQ multiplex PCR; in TCRdb, only in-frame clones are kept and a portion is missing. The sample yields fewer than 35,000 clones, 75% to 85% seen once. The source material was CD4+ or CD8+ T cells sorted from blood, sampled in a trial of the OX40 agonist ivuxolimab. The source of these receptors is an adult with an advanced solid tumor such as melanoma, head and neck, liver or kidney cancer.

This chain uses TRBV19 with TRBJ1-4, with D maybe TRBD1 (6 bases). V lost 5 bases to trimming and J lost 3 bases, with 13 bases between them. Germline loops: CDR1 LNHDA, CDR2 SQIVND (reference sequence). This CDR3 spans 15 amino acids. The CDR3 loop reads CASSRARGPNEKLFF. CDR3 sequence (DNA): TGTGCCAGTAGTCGAGCCAGGGGACCTAATGAAAAACTGTTTTTT.

This chain uses TRBV4-3 with TRBJ1-4, with 7 bases aligning to TRBD1. V shed 5 bases and J 0 bases; nucleotides not matched to a gene: 9. CDR1 is LGHNA, CDR2 YSLEER, per germline. This CDR3 region has 17 residues. The CDR3 sequence: CASSKGQRTSTNEKLFF. DNA for the CDR3: TGCGCCAGCAGCAAGGGACAGAGGACTTCAACTAATGAAAAACTGTTTTTT.

The chain employs TRBV19 and TRBJ2-7; 10 nucleotides match TRBD1. The junction had 14 bases not matched to a gene; V was cut back by 4 bases and J by 2 bases. This CDR3 is built from 18 residues. Germline V gene sequence: CDR1 LNHDA, CDR2 SQIVND (reference sequence). CDR3 sequence reads: CASSTVSSTGTGAYEQYF. Written as DNA, the CDR3 is TGTGCCAGTAGTACCGTTTCCTCGACCGGGACAGGGGCCTACGAGCAGTACTTC.